This T cell receptor beta chain was observed in a study of shared clonotypes between healthy human individuals. Study as a whole: Three plates each covered CD4 naive and memory; CD8 naive two, CD8 memory one.

Cells designated naive CD8 were CD45RO-negative and were positively selected for CCR7, with terminally differentiated effector memory CD45RA+ cells excluded. The sorted-subset replicate PCRs were given about 200 ng DNA, which is approximately 30,000 T cell genomes. Data came from immunoSEQ multiplex PCR; TCRdb stores just in-frame clones and leaves some out. The sample records around 1,900,000 clones, around 93% being singletons. The junction had 8 bases not matched to a gene; V was cut back by 6 bases and J by 0 bases. Germline V gene data show CDR1 as MNHEY and CDR2 as SMNVEV (reference sequence). The CDR3 is 15 residues long.

Material for sequencing was naive CD8+ T cells from PBMCs. V gene TRBV27 combines with J gene TRBJ2-7; 7 nucleotides match TRBD1. This clonotype was obtained from a man aged 18 to 29 in good health. Some clones in this sample may be carry-over from other donors' samples. The CDR3 sequence: CASSPGTAPSYEQYF. CDR3 DNA sequence: TGTGCCAGCAGCCCCGGGACAGCACCCTCCTACGAGCAGTACTTC.